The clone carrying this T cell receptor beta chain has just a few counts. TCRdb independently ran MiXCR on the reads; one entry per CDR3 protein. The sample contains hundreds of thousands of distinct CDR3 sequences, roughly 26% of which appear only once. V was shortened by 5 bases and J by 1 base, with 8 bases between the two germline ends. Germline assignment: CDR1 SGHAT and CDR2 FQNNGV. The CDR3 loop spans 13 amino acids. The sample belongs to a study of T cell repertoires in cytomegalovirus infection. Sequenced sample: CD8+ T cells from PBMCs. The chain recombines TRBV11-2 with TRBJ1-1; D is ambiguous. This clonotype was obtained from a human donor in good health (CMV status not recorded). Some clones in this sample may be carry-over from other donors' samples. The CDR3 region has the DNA TGTGCCAGCAGCCGGTACACGAACACTGAAGCTTTCTTT. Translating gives CASSRYTNTEAFF.